The text below deals with one TCR beta chain. Antigen specificity is unknown. Using a J-beta primer mix together with a sample-barcoded 5' primer, a second PCR was run for roughly 6 to 12 cycles. TCRdb re-derived calls from the 5' RACE reads in MiXCR, one entry per CDR3 protein. The data contain 1.5 million to 2 million distinct CDR3 sequences, over 25% of them singletons. The source of the sample is a study of blood T cells in healthy people across ages. Study-wide findings and caveats: Estimates based on one million T cells were treated as lower bounds. Conclusively comparing naive with antigen-experienced cells was impossible with unsorted PBMCs.

Healthy Caucasian individuals from Russia aged about 6 to 95 were enrolled as donors. Germline CDR1 reads SQVTM; CDR2 reads ANQGSEA. This CDR3 has 17 amino acids. V shed 0 bases and J 0 bases; nucleotides not matched to a gene: 9. The source of this sequence is a woman aged 25 to 39 in good health. The sample was blood. The J gene is TRBJ2-5, the V gene TRBV29-1; the match to TRBD2 covers 8 bases. The CDR3 coding sequence is TGCAGCGTTGAAGAGATAGTAGCGGGGATCTACCAAGAGACCCAGTACTTC. This codes for CSVEEIVAGIYQETQYF. The full variable domain, in which reference TRBV29-1 and TRBJ2-5 provide the parts outside the CDR3, is SAVISQKPSRDICQRGTSLTIQCQVDSQVTMMFWYRQQPGQSLTLIATANQGSEATYESGFVIDKFPISRPNLTFSTLTVSNMSPEDSSIYLCSVEEIVAGIYQETQYFGPGTRLLVL.